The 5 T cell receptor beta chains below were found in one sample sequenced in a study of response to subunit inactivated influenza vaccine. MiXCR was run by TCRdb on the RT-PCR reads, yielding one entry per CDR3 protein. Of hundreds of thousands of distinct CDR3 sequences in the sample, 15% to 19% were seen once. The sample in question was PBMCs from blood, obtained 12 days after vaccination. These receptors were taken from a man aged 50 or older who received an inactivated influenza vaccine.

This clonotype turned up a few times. This CDR3 is CASSNAGTGVYEQYF. The CDR3 region has the DNA TGTGCCAGCAGTAATGCCGGGACAGGAGTCTACGAGCAGTACTTC. The V call is TRBV3-1, the J call TRBJ2-7, with 8 nucleotides matching TRBD1. The V gene end was trimmed by 6 bases and the J gene end by 3 bases; junction bases not matched to a gene: 10. The germline gives CDR1 LGHDT, CDR2 YNNKEL (reference sequence). The CDR3 loop spans 15 amino acids.

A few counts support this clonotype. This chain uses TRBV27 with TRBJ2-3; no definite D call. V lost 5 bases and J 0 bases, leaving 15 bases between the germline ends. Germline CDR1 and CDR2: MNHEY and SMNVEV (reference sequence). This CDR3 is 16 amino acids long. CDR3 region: CASSHYPFTSTDTQYF. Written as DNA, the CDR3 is TGTGCCAGCAGTCACTACCCTTTCACTAGCACAGATACGCAGTATTTT.

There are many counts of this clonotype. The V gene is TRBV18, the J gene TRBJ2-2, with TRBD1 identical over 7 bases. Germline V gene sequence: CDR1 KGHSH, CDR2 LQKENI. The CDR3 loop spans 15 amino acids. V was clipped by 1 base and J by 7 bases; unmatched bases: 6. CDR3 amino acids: CASSPQGARNGELFF. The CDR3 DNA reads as TGTGCCAGCTCACCACAGGGGGCGCGGAACGGGGAGCTGTTTTTT.

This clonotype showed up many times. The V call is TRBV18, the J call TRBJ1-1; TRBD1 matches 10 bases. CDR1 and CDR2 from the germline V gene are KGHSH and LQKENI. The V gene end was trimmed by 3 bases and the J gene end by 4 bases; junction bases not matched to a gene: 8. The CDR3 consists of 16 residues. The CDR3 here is CASSPSTGGIGTEAFF. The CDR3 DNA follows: TGTGCCAGCTCACCTTCGACAGGGGGCATTGGCACTGAAGCTTTCTTT.

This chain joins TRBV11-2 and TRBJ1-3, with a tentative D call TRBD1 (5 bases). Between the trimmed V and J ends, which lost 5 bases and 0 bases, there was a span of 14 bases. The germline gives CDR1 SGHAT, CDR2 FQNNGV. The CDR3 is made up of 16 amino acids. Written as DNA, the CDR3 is TGTGCCAGCAGCCGGGGGGTCCGGAGCTCTGGAAACACCATATATTTT. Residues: CASSRGVRSSGNTIYF.